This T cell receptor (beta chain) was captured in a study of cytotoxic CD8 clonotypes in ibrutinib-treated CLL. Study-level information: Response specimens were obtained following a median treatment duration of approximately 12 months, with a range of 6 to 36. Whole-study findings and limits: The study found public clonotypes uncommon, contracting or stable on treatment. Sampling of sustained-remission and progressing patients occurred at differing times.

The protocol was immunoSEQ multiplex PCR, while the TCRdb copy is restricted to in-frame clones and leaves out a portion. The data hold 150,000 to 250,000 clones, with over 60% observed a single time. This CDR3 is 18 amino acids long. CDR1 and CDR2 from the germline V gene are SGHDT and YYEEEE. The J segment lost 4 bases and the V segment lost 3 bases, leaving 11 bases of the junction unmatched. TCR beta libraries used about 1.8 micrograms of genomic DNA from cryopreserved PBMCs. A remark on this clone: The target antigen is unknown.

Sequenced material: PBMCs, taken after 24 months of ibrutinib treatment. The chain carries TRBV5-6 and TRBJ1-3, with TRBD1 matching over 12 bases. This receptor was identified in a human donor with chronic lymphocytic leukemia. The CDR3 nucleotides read TGTGCCAGCAGCTCGGGACAGGGGGCTTTCTTGGGAGGAAACACCATATATTTT. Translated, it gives CASSSGQGAFLGGNTIYF.